Presented here are 17 T cell receptor beta chains from one specimen sequenced in a study of T cell clonality in common variable immunodeficiency. Findings of the study overall: Common variable immunodeficiency TCR beta sequences reportedly had fewer deletions and N-nucleotide insertions.

The method was immunoSEQ multiplex PCR; TCRdb's version includes in-frame clones alone and lacks a portion of them. The sample was found to contain approximately 16,000 clones, and every one recurs. No cognate antigen is known for these TCRs. Sequenced material: peripheral blood mononuclear cells. The receptors stem from a human donor with common variable immunodeficiency.

Ten or more counts support this clone. The read ends 3 residues shy of where the CDR3 ends; the end is completed using the germline J gene. The rearrangement joins TRBV18 to TRBJ2-5; tentatively, D is TRBD1 (5 bases). The CDR3 spans 14 residues. Trimming took 1 base from V and 2 from J, leaving 8 bases between them. CDR1 KGHSH and CDR2 LQKENI come from the germline V gene. This CDR3 is CASSPRREQETQYF. CDR3 DNA, as far as it was read: TGTGCCAGCTCACCACGCAGGGAACAAGAGACC.

This clone was counted ten times or more. The read halts 3 residues ahead of the CDR3 end, with the missing end drawn from the germline J gene. This sequence joins TRBV14 and TRBJ1-2; the match to TRBD1 covers 7 bases. The CDR3 has 15 amino acids. V gave up 2 bases and J gave up 3 bases; unmatched junction bases: 6. Germline V lookup: CDR1 SGHDN, CDR2 FVKESK. CDR3 DNA (partial): TGTGCCAGCAGCCAACAAGGGGGCAGTTACTATGGC. Its translation: CASSQQGGSYYG. The CDR3 reads in full as CASSQQGGSYYGYTF.

CDR3 DNA, as far as it was read: TGTGCCTGGCAATATCCGGGTCCCCATCAGCCC. It encodes CAWQYPGPHQP. The entire CDR3 protein is CAWQYPGPHQPQHF. The chain recombines TRBV30 with TRBJ1-5; D uncertain. The CDR3 end lies 3 residues beyond the end of the read and is filled in from the germline J gene. The V end was cut by 5 bases, the J end by 5 bases, with 16 bases between. This CDR3 contains 14 residues. From germline, CDR1 is GTSNPN and CDR2 SVGIG (reference sequence).

This clone occurred a few times. CDR3 sequence: CASSLLTTSGGPTDTQYF. The sequenced part of the CDR3 DNA is TGTGCCAGCTCACTCCTAACTACTAGCGGGGGCCCCACAGATACG. The chain links TRBV18 to TRBJ2-3; 11 bases fit TRBD2. The DNA ends 3 residues before the CDR3 does, and the rest of the CDR3 is filled in from the germline J gene. After removal of 4 bases from V and 2 bases from J, the junction contained 11 bases not matched to a gene. CDR1 and CDR2 (germline): KGHSH, LQKENI. The CDR3 sequence is 18 residues long.

This clone has just a few counts. Coverage ceases 3 residues before the CDR3 finishes, and the germline J gene fills in the end. The V gene is TRBV13, the J gene TRBJ1-4; possibly TRBD1 for D (6 bases). From germline, CDR1 is PRHDT and CDR2 FYEKMQ (reference sequence). CDR3 length: 16 amino acids. V gave up 5 bases and J gave up 8 bases, with 21 bases separating them. CDR3 DNA (partial): TGTGCCAGCAGCGAGAAAACAGGGTCGGAACACGAAAAA. This codes for CASSEKTGSEHEK. The full CDR3 reads CASSEKTGSEHEKLFF.

This clone was detected a few times. The CDR3 end lies 3 residues beyond the end of the read and is filled in from the germline J gene. The chain is built from TRBV20-1 and TRBJ2-1, with TRBD2 matching 10 bases. With V trimmed by 4 bases and J by 7 bases, 1 base remained unmatched. The CDR3 spans 12 residues. Germline CDR1 and CDR2: DFQATT and SNEGSKA (reference sequence). The CDR3 here is CSANSGGNEQFF. CDR3 DNA, as far as it was read: TGCAGTGCTAATAGCGGGGGGAATGAG.

This clone has a count of ten or more. The CDR3 goes on 3 residues after the read ends, and that part is filled in from the germline J gene. The chain has TRBV6-2 or TRBV6-3 and TRBJ2-7, with D tentatively TRBD2 (6 bases). V was clipped by 7 bases and J by 3 bases, with 19 bases between them. This CDR3 has 15 amino acids. CDR1 is MNHEY and CDR2 is SVGEGT in the germline V gene. The CDR3: CASKITGEANYEQYF. The part of the CDR3 DNA that was read is TGTGCCAGCAAAATAACCGGGGAGGCCAACTACGAG.

This clone was detected only a few times. Read sequence stops 3 residues before the CDR3 end, and the germline J gene provides the missing end. The chain uses TRBV6-2 or TRBV6-3 and TRBJ2-7; 8 bases align to TRBD1. CDR3 length: 16 amino acids. CDR1 is MNHEY, CDR2 SVGEGT, per germline. J gave up 5 bases and V 0 bases, and 9 bases lay outside the gene matches. The CDR3 loop is CASSYSLRTGTHEQYF. The covered CDR3 bases are TGTGCCAGCAGTTACTCTCTGCGGACAGGGACCCACGAG.

In its sample, this clone was seen a few times. The observed sequence ends 3 residues before the CDR3 terminus, with the missing tail filled in from the germline J gene. The chain links TRBV7-6 to TRBJ1-5, with 7 bases aligning to TRBD1. Germline lookup yields CDR1 SGHVS and CDR2 FNYEAQ. The CDR3 runs 15 residues. The V segment lost 3 bases and the J segment 1 base; nucleotides outside the gene matches: 3. CDR3 loop: CASSLGTASNQPQHF. The DNA read from the CDR3 is TGTGCCAGCAGCTTGGGGACAGCCAGCAATCAGCCC.

This clone showed up just a few times. Read data end 3 residues before the CDR3 end; the end is taken from the germline J gene. The chain carries TRBV18 and TRBJ2-1; the match to TRBD2 covers 12 bases. Germline-derived CDR1 and CDR2 are KGHSH and LQKENI. This CDR3 is built from 15 residues. The V and J ends lost 6 bases and 6 bases, in that order; junction bases with no gene match: 6. Incomplete CDR3 DNA: TGTGCCAGCTCCCGAACTAGCGGGGGGTCCAATGAG. Its translation is CASSRTSGGSNE. The whole CDR3 sequence reads CASSRTSGGSNEQFF.

This clone was detected a few times. The DNA ends 3 residues before the CDR3 does, and the rest of the CDR3 is filled in from the germline J gene. The chain joins TRBV20-1 to TRBJ2-5, with 8 bases fitting TRBD1. Germline V gives CDR1 DFQATT, CDR2 SNEGSKA (reference sequence). V lost 8 bases and J lost 3; bases outside the gene matches: 14. The CDR3 has 15 residues. CDR3 in amino acids: CSTGGPRGHEETQYF. Partial CDR3 DNA: TGCAGTACCGGAGGCCCCAGGGGGCATGAAGAGACC.

The table lists this clone with a few counts. The CDR3 end falls 3 residues outside the read, so it is completed with the germline J gene. The chain links TRBV7-3 to TRBJ2-3; the D gene is possibly TRBD2 (5 bases). V was pared by 5 bases and J by 8 bases, with 11 bases between. This CDR3 region has 12 residues. Germline CDR1 is SGHTA and CDR2 is FQGTGA. The CDR3 loop is CASSPGGLTQYF. Partial CDR3 DNA: TGTGCCAGCAGCCCCGGCGGGCTTACG.

As for this clone: The CDR3 extends 3 residues past the end of the read, so its final part is completed from the germline J gene. The chain links TRBV19 to TRBJ1-5, with 9 bases fitting TRBD1. V lost 5 bases and J lost 4; bases outside the gene matches: 6. CDR3 length equals 15 residues. Germline loops: CDR1 LNHDA, CDR2 SQIVND (reference sequence). The CDR3 sequence is CASSLQGTGNQPQHF. The sequenced CDR3 bases are TGTGCCAGTAGTCTCCAAGGGACAGGGAATCAGCCC.

This clone was found many times. The read ends 3 residues shy of where the CDR3 ends; the end is completed using the germline J gene. V is TRBV6-2 or TRBV6-3 and J is TRBJ2-1; 8 bases are shared with TRBD2. Unmatched junction bases numbered 11, after V lost 5 bases and J lost 8 bases. The length of the CDR3 is 15 residues. The V gene's germline CDR1 is MNHEY and CDR2 SVGEGT. CDR3: CASSSPGGAGDEQFF. The sequenced part of the CDR3 DNA is TGTGCCAGCAGTAGCCCCGGGGGGGCCGGGGATGAG.

As to this clone: Read coverage stops 3 residues before the CDR3 terminus; the germline J gene supplies the remainder. The chain is built from TRBV7-8 and TRBJ2-7; 8 bases align to TRBD2. This CDR3 region has 15 residues. Germline loops: CDR1 SGHVS, CDR2 FQNEAQ. V lost 4 bases and J lost 5; bases outside the gene matches: 10. The CDR3 protein is CASSSAGTRFHEQYF. CDR3 DNA (partial): TGTGCCAGCAGCTCAGCCGGGACTAGGTTCCACGAG.

Concerning this clone: Read data end 3 residues before the CDR3 end; the end is taken from the germline J gene. This chain uses TRBV19 with TRBJ2-7; 10 nucleotides match TRBD1. The germline gives CDR1 LNHDA, CDR2 SQIVND (reference sequence). This CDR3 region has 15 residues. The ends lost 6 bases at V and 2 bases at J; junction bases unmatched: 7. The part of the CDR3 DNA that was read is TGTGCCAGTAGGGAGACCGGGACAGGGGCCTACGAG. Translation gives CASRETGTGAYE. The full CDR3 protein is CASRETGTGAYEQYF.

This clone turned up a few times. The read is 3 residues too short to cover the CDR3 end, so that end is filled in from the germline J gene. This chain links TRBV5-1 with TRBJ1-6; 8 bases match TRBD1. CDR3 length: 16 amino acids. Trimming took 5 bases from V and 9 from J; bases not matched to a gene: 13. Germline CDR1 SGHRS, CDR2 YFSETQ. CDR3 DNA (partial): TGCGCCAGCAGGGGGTCCCAGGGGGCTAAGAGTTCACCC. Protein product: CASRGSQGAKSSP. The whole CDR3 protein reads CASRGSQGAKSSPLHF.